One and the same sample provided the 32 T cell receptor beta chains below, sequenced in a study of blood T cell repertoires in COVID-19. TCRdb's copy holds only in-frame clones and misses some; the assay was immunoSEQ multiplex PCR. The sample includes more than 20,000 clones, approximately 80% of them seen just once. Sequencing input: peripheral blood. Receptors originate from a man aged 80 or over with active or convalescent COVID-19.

The CDR3 reads CASNLRDTNQPQHF. CDR3 nucleotides: TGTGCCAGTAACCTCCGGGACACAAATCAGCCCCAGCATTTT. The chain combines TRBV19 with TRBJ1-5; a weak D match, TRBD1 (6 bases). Looked up from germline, CDR1 is LNHDA and CDR2 is SQIVND (reference sequence). V was clipped by 7 bases and J by 4 bases, with 14 bases between them. CDR3 length equals 14 residues.

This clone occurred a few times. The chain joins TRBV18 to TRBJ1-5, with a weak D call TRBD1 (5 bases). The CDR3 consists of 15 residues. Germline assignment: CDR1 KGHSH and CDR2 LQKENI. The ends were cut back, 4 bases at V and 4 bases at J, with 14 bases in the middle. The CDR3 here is CASSQTRPGNQPQHF. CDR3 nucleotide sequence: TGTGCCAGCTCACAAACGAGGCCAGGGAATCAGCCCCAGCATTTT.

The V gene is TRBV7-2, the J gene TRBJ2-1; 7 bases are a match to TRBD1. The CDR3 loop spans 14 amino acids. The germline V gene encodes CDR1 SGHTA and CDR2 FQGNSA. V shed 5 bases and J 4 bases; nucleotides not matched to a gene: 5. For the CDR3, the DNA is TGTGCCAGCAGCGTAGAGGGACAGTACAATGAGCAGTTCTTC. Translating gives CASSVEGQYNEQFF. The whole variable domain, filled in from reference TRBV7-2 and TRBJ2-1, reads GAGVSQSPSNKVTEKGKDVELRCDPISGHTALYWYRQSLGQGLEFLIYFQGNSAPDKSGLPSDRFSAERTGGSVSTLTIQRTQQEDSAVYLCASSVEGQYNEQFFGPGTRLTVL.

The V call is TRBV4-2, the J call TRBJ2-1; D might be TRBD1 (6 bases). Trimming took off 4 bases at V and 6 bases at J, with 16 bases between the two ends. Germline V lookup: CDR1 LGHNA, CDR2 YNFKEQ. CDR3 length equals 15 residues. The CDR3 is CASSPRAGEINEQFF. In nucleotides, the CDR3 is TGTGCCAGCAGCCCCAGGGCAGGGGAAATCAATGAGCAGTTCTTC.

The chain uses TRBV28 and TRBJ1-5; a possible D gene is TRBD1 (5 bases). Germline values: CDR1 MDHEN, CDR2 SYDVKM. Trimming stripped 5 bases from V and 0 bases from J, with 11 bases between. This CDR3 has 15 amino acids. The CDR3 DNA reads TGTGCCAGCAGTCTCAGGGTGAATAGCAATCAGCCCCAGCATTTT. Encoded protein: CASSLRVNSNQPQHF.

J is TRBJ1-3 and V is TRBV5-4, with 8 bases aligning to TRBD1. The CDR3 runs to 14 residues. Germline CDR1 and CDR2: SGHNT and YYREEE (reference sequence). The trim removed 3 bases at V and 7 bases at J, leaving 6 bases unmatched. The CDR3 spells CASSSGQGRNTIYF. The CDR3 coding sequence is TGTGCCAGCAGCTCCGGACAGGGCCGGAACACCATATATTTT.

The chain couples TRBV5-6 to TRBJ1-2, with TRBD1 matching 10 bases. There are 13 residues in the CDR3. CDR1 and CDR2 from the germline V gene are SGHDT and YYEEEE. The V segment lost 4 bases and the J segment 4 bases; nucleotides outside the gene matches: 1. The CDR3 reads CASSRDRGYGYTF. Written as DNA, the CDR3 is TGTGCCAGCAGCCGGGACAGGGGCTATGGCTACACCTTC.

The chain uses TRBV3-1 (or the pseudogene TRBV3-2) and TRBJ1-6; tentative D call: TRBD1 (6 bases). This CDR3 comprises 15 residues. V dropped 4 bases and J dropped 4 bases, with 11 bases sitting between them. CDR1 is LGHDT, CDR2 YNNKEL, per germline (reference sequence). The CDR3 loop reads CASSPDSLYNSPLHF. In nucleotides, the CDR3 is TGTGCCAGCAGCCCGGACAGCCTTTATAATTCACCCCTCCACTTT.

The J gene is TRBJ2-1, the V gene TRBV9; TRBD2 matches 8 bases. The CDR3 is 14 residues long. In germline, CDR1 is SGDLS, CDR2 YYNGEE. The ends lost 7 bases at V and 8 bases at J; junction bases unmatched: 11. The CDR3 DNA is TGTGCCAGCGCACCAAGCGGGAGTCTGGATGAGCAGTTCTTC. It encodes CASAPSGSLDEQFF.

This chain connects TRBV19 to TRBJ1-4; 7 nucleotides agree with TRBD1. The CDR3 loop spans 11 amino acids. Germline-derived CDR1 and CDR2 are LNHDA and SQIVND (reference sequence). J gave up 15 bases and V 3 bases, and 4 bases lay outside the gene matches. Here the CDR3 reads CASSIDRVMFF. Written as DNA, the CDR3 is TGTGCCAGTAGTATCGACAGGGTAATGTTTTTT.

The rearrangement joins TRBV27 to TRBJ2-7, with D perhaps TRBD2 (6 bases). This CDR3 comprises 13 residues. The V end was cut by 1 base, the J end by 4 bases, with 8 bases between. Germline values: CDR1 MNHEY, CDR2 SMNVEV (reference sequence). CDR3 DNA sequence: TGTGCCAGCAGTTTATTGGGGGGTTACGAGCAGTACTTC. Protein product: CASSLLGGYEQYF.

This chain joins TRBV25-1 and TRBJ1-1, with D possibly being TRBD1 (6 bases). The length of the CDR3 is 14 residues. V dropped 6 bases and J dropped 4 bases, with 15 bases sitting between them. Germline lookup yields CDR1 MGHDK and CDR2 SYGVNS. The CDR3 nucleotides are TGTGCCAGCAGGAAACAGGGCGGGGGCACTGAAGCTTTCTTT. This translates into CASRKQGGGTEAFF.

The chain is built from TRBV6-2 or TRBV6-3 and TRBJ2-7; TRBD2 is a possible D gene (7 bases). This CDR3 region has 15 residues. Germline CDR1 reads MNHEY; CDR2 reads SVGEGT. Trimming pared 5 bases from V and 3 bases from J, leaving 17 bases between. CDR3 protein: CASSAGGGLFYEQYF. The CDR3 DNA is TGTGCCAGCAGTGCTGGGGGGGGGCTTTTCTACGAGCAGTACTTC.

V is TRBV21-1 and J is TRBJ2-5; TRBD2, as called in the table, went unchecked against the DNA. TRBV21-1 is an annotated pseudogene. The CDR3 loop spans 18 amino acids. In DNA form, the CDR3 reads TGTGCCAGCAGCAAAGCGAGGACTAGCGGGAGGGCCCGAGAGACCCAGTACTTC. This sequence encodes CASSKARTSGRARETQYF.

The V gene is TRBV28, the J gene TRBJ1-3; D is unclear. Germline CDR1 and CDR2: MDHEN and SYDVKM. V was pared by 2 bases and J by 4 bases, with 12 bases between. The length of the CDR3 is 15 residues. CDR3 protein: CASSLGRKLGNTIYF. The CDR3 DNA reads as TGTGCCAGCAGTTTAGGGCGCAAGTTGGGAAACACCATATATTTT.

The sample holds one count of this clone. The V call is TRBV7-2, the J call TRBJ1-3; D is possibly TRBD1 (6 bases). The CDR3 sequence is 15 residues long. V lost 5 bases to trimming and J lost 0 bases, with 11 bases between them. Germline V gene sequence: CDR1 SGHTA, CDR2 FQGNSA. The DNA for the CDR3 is TGTGCCAGCAGCCGCTACAGGGCCTCTGGAAACACCATATATTTT. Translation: CASSRYRASGNTIYF. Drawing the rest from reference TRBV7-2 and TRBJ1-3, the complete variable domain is GAGVSQSPSNKVTEKGKDVELRCDPISGHTALYWYRQSLGQGLEFLIYFQGNSAPDKSGLPSDRFSAERTGGSVSTLTIQRTQQEDSAVYLCASSRYRASGNTIYFGEGSWLTVV.

The CDR3 reads CASRTSRTPIQETQYF. The CDR3 DNA reads as TGTGCCAGCAGAACTTCCCGGACACCCATACAAGAGACCCAGTACTTC. V is TRBV28 and J is TRBJ2-5; tentatively, D is TRBD1 (5 bases). The CDR3 loop spans 16 amino acids. CDR1 and CDR2 (germline): MDHEN, SYDVKM. V lost 6 bases to trimming and J lost 2 bases, with 19 bases between them.

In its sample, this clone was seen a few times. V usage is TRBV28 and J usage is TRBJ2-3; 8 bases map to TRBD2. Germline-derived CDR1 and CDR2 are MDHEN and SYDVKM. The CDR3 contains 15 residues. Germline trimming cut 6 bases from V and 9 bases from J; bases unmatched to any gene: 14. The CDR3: CASRPGRAGVRTQYF. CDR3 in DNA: TGTGCCAGCAGGCCAGGCCGAGCGGGAGTGAGAACGCAGTATTTT.

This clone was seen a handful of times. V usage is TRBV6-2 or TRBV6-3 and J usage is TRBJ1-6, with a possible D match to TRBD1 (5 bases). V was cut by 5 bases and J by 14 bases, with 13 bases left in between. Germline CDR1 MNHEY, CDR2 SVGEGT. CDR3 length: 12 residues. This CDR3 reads CASSTRVSALHF. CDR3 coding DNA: TGTGCCAGCAGTACCAGGGTATCCGCCCTCCACTTT.

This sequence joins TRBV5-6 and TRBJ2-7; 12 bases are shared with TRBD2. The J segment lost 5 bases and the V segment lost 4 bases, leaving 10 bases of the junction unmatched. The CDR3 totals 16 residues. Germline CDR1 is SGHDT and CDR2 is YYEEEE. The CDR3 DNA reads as TGTGCCAGCAGCCACGCTACTAGCGGGAGGTTCCACGAGCAGTACTTC. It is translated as CASSHATSGRFHEQYF.

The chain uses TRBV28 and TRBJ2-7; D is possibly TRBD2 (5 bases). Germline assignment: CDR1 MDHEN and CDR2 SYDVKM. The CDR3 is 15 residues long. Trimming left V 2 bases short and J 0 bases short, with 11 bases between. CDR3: CASSLGGGSSYEQYF. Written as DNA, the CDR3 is TGTGCCAGCAGTTTAGGTGGAGGAAGCTCCTACGAGCAGTACTTC.

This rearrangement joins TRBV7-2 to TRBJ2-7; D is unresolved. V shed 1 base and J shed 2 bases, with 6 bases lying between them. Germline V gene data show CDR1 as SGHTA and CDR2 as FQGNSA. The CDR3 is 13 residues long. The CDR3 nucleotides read TGTGCCAGCAGCTTAGGACGGGCCTACGAGCAGTACTTC. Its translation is CASSLGRAYEQYF.

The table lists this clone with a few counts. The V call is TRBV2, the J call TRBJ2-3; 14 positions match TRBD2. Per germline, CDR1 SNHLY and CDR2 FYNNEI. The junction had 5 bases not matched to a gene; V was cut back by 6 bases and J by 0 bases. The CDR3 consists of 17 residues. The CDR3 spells CASRGLAGVSSTDTQYF. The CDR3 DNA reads TGTGCCAGCAGGGGACTAGCGGGAGTATCTAGCACAGATACGCAGTATTTT.

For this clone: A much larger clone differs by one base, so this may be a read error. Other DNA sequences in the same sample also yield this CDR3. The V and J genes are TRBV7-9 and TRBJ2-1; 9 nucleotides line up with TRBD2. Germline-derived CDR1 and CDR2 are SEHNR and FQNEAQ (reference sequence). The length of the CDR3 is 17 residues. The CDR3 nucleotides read TGCGCCAGCAGCTTCTCCGGTCGCGGGGGGGCGGGAAATGAGCAGTTCTTC. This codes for CASSFSGRGGAGNEQFF.

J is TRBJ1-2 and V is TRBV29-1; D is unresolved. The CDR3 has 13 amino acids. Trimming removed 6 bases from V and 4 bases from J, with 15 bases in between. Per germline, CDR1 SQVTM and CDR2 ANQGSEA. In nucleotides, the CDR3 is TGCAGCGTCCAGGATCCGGCTTCCTATGGCTACACCTTC. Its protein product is CSVQDPASYGYTF. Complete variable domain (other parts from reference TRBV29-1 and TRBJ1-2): SAVISQKPSRDICQRGTSLTIQCQVDSQVTMMFWYRQQPGQSLTLIATANQGSEATYESGFVIDKFPISRPNLTFSTLTVSNMSPEDSSIYLCSVQDPASYGYTFGSGTRLTVV.

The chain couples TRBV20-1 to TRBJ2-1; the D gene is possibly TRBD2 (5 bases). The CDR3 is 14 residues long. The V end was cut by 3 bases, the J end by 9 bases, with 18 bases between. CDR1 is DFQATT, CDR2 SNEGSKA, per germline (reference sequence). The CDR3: CSASERGLRGEQFF. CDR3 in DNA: TGCAGTGCTAGTGAGCGAGGGCTTCGTGGTGAGCAGTTCTTC.

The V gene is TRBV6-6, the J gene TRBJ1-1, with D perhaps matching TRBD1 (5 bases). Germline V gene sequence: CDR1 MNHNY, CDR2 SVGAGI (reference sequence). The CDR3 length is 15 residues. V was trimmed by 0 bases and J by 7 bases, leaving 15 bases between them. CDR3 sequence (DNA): TGTGCCAGCAGTTACTCGAATGGGGGGAAACTTGAAGCTTTCTTT. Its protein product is CASSYSNGGKLEAFF.

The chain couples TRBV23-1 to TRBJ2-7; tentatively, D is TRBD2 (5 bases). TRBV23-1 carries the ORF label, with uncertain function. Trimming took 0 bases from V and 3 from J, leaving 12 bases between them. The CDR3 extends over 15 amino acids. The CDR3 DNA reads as TGCGCCAGCAGTCAATCCGGGGTAAGGGTCTACGAGCAGTACTTC. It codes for CASSQSGVRVYEQYF.

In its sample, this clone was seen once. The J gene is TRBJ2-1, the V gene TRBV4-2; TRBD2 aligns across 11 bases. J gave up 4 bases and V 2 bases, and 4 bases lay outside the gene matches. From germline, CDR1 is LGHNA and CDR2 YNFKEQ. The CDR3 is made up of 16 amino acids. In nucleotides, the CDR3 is TGTGCCAGCAGCCAAACTAGCGGGGGAACGTACAATGAGCAGTTCTTC. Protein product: CASSQTSGGTYNEQFF.

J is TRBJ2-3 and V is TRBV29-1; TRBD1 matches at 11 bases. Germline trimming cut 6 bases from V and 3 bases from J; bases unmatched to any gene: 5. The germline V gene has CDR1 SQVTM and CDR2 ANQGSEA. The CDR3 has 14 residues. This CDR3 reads CSVGGQGVTDTQYF. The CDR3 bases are TGCAGCGTGGGGGGACAGGGGGTGACAGATACGCAGTATTTT.

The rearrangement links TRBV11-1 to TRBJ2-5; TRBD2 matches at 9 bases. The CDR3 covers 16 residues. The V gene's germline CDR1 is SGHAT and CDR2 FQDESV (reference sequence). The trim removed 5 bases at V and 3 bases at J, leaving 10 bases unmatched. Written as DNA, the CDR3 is TGTGCCAGCAGCCCTGCAAGACTAGCGGATAAAGAGACCCAGTACTTC. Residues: CASSPARLADKETQYF.

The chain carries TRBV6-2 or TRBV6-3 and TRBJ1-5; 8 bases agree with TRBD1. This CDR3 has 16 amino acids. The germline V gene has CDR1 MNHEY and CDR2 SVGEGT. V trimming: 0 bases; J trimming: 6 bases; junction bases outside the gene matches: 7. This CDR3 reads CASSYSPDRGSQPQHF. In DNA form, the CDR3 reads TGTGCCAGCAGTTACTCGCCCGACAGGGGTAGTCAGCCCCAGCATTTT.